This T cell receptor beta chain was obtained from a study of shared clonotypes between healthy human individuals. Authors' analysis steps: Junction-only immunoSEQ data arrived without quality scores, meaning filtering differed. Method: immunoSEQ multiplex PCR; TCRdb's copy keeps in-frame clones and lacks some. That table supplies the V and J calls and clone size; D and trimming were determined from the DNA. The repertoire consists of 800,000 to 1,200,000 clones, with 70% to 80% occurring once and the leading ten covering 0.4% to 0.55%. The germline V gene encodes CDR1 MNHNY and CDR2 SVGAGI (reference sequence). Losses at the gene ends were 8 bases for V and 1 base for J; bases not matched to a gene: 11. This CDR3 is 16 amino acids long. HIV-negative, healthy adults without recent acute infections or vaccinations were the donors. The split of CD4+ cells yielded CD45RA+ naive and CD45RA-negative memory subsets.

Sequencing used memory CD4+ T cells from PBMCs. The subset here: CD45RA-negative fraction. This chain links TRBV6-6 with TRBJ2-3; 8 bases line up with TRBD1. The TCR was taken from a man between 18 and 35 years old in good health. Some clones in this sample may be carry-over from other donors' samples. CDR3 sequence (DNA): TGTGCCAGCTGGCCTGGACAGGGAAGGGGCACAGATACGCAGTATTTT. Amino acid sequence: CASWPGQGRGTDTQYF.